This T cell receptor (beta chain) came from a study of shared clonotypes between healthy human individuals. The repertoire was sequenced with immunoSEQ multiplex PCR; TCRdb's copy has only in-frame clones and lacks some. The table lists about 1.5 million clones, approximately 98% of them singletons. CD4+ cells were split into CD45RA+ naive and CD45RA-negative memory subsets. Material for sequencing was naive CD4+ T cells sorted from blood. Stated subset: CD45RA+ positively selected. The receptor's source is a man under 40 in good health.

CDR3 sequence (DNA): TGTGCCAGCAGTTGGGACAGGGGCACAGATACGCAGTATTTT. Amino acid sequence: CASSWDRGTDTQYF. J is TRBJ2-3 and V is TRBV7-9, with 9 bases aligning to TRBD1. The ends lost 6 bases at V and 1 base at J; junction bases unmatched: 2. The CDR3 contains 14 residues. Germline assignment: CDR1 SEHNR and CDR2 FQNEAQ (reference sequence).